What follows describes a single T cell receptor (beta chain). Its antigen remains undetermined. No qualities accompany the bases; no much larger clone lies one base away. This entry belongs to a study of cytomegalovirus exposure and HLA in healthy donors (dated by TCRdb to about 2017). Concerning the study at large: In an earlier analysis of 587 of the donors, roughly 300 Gb of sequence data and approximately 100 million unique TCR beta sequences from about 190 million T cells were reported. An earlier analysis of approximately 500 of the donors applied high-throughput TCR beta sequencing to assess whether each TCR beta V gene segment acted as functional or pseudogenic. In addition to the first cohort of hundreds of subjects, a separate validation cohort of 130 or so different subjects was used. The study aimed to test whether signatures of past pathogen exposure could be identified by cataloging public T cell receptors. Of the approximately 400 genotyped donors, roughly 80% fell in the genetic ancestry cluster associated with self-reported Caucasian donors. A later genetic analysis took genome-wide SNP genotypes for about three fifths of the roughly 700 donors and used that subset as a discovery cohort. The T cell repertoires of 666 subjects were profiled by immunosequencing and related to cytomegalovirus serostatus. Typing coverage differed by locus: A, B, C, DRB1 and DQB1 were typed in about 629-640 donors, DQA1 in approximately 520, DPA1 in some 570, and DPB1 in just under 490. The later analysis used no new phenotypic data to find candidate immune exposures, relying instead on TCR beta sequences and their occurrence across donors. Because of strong linkage in the cohort, four to six DR-DQ haplotypes were treated as single units for association and clustering. Every repertoire in the discovery cohort had been generated on one and the same sequencing platform. Donor age, sex, ethnicity and CMV serostatus were collected together with the repertoire data. Among about 400 genotyped donors of the cohort, an average of around 240,000 unique TCR beta nucleotide sequences was sequenced per donor, of which approximately 18% were non-productive. Around 330 gigabases of sequencing data and tens of millions of unique TCR sequences made up an early release that covered several hundred HLA-typed donors. In a later analysis, previously published TCR beta repertoires from 500 to 750 donors were re-analyzed and high-resolution HLA genotyping was added so that TCR occurrence patterns could be studied. HLA typing covered class I and class II loci at four-digit resolution. To predict cytomegalovirus infection status, the study combined high-throughput TCR immunosequencing, statistical association of individual TCRs with disease status, and machine learning.

The cohort comprised some 700 healthy bone marrow donors. Cohort members were all nominally healthy when sampled, although unrecorded immune exposures were likely present. The donor was CMV seronegative and belonged to the group of under 400 seronegative cohort members. Each donor provided a peripheral blood sample, and peripheral blood mononuclear cells were used for TCR beta sequencing. Genomic DNA extraction from the blood cell samples was performed with the Qiagen DNeasy Blood Extraction Kit. Overall study outcomes, separate from this receptor: Broadly in line with IMGT annotations, most TCR beta V segments showed up in productive rearrangements about 87% or about 30% of the time in an earlier analysis of several hundred of the donors. A further reported finding was that TCR beta sequences accurately predicted the HLA-A and HLA-B alleles for most subjects in the first cohort. The study listed 164 TCR beta chains as associated with cytomegalovirus. In a later genetic analysis, a missense DCLRE1C variant was associated with V-gene and J-gene trimming of TCR beta chains, and the association was replicated in an independent cohort. Compared with the approximately 670-donor mean, donors in an Asian-associated ancestry cluster had fewer N-insertions in productive TCRs, according to a later genetic analysis. Several of the top co-occurrence clusters appeared to be linked to parvovirus B19, influenza, CMV and Epstein-Barr virus, according to a later analysis. A later analysis associated 15,000 or so TCR beta sequences with specific HLA alleles at a false discovery rate of 0.05. In a later analysis, the rate of TCR association differed among HLA loci, with DRB1 alleles having the most associated TCRs and HLA-C alleles having the fewest. Because counts were too low, roughly 18 rarely observed V segments, including chromosome 9 orphons, were left out of the earlier analysis of a few hundred of the donors. The 87-base-pair reads could not distinguish some IMGT-functional V segments, including TRBV6-2 and TRBV6-3, so those segments were excluded. In a later analysis, HLA-associated TCR beta chains were found to be more clonally expanded and to have lower generation probabilities than equally common non-associated chains. According to the authors, the approach could potentially be generalized to other disease states and immunological phenotypes. A few of the identified cytomegalovirus-associated TCR beta chains were confirmed in vitro to be specific for cytomegalovirus antigens. For the cohort, immune exposure information was limited to CMV serostatus. In both the original and validation cohorts, the classifier was reported to diagnose cytomegalovirus status with high specificity and sensitivity. Correlated functional status among segregating V segments might be attributable to linkage disequilibrium, but an unknown experimental factor could not be ruled out. In a later analysis, most CMV-associated TCR beta chains were found to appear HLA-restricted, with HLA associations seemingly driven largely by CMV exposure. When HLA alleles, especially DR and DQ, strongly co-occurred, TCR associations were difficult to assign to individual alleles. Only TCR beta chains were sequenced in this cohort, and the absence of alpha or paired-chain data limited detectable features. Presence/absence analyses assumed roughly uniform sequencing depth across donors, an assumption that may not hold. Most TCR sequences were seen in very few donors, while some public TCRs were found in many individuals. Because HLA typing was unavailable for some donors at each locus, only the typed subset was used in association tests. A cluster of highly shared sequence variants was judged likely to be a technical artifact of the sequencing pipeline.

Including the terminal cysteine and phenylalanine, the CDR3 comprises 16 residues. Left in the record is the CDR3 DNA by itself, 48 bases read in frame from the first base. Unmatched junction bases come to 13, with V trimmed by 5 bases and J by 7 bases. In the germline V gene, CDR1 corresponds to SGHVS and CDR2 to FQNEAQ. To prepare the library, the immunoSEQ multiplex PCR assay was applied. For the multiplex PCR, a mixture combining 60 forward primers for TCR Vbeta segments and 13 reverse primers for TCR Jbeta segments was used. A multiplex PCR assay on genomic DNA amplified the CDR3 region of rearranged TCR beta genes. The amplified TCR beta libraries were sequenced on the Illumina HiSeq System as 87-base-pair reads. The authors processed their data as follows. In a later analysis, around 80 million unique TCR beta chains were counted across the roughly 700 repertoires, and roughly 10 million of these chains were shared by at least two donors. To remove PCR and sequencing errors, raw reads were error-corrected and collapsed into unique sequences using a nearest-neighbor algorithm that merged closely related sequences. V, D and J gene segments were assigned by aligning CDR3 sequences to IMGT reference sequences. For a sequence to be retained, at least a six-nucleotide match to both a V gene segment and a J gene segment was required. A rearrangement was called productive if the CDR3 had no stop codons and remained in frame with V and J, and every other rearrangement was called non-productive. CDR3 was defined according to IMGT convention as the region running from the second conserved V-encoded cysteine to the conserved J-encoded phenylalanine. The earlier analysis of about 640 of the donors excluded any sequence lacking an unambiguous match to a single V gene segment. An earlier analysis of about 600 of the donors called V segments functional above 56.7% productive rearrangements and segregating when the between-donor standard deviation exceeded 5%. A statistical classification framework was developed to diagnose cytomegalovirus status using the catalog of TCR beta chain sequences. In a later analysis, V and J genes were assigned by comparing TCR nucleotide sequences against IMGT/GENE-DB human TR gene sequences. The TCRdist pipeline was used in a later analysis to assign CDR3 sequences and most-parsimonious VDJ recombination scenarios. In a later analysis, every TCR beta chain was defined by the combination of its CDR3 amino acid sequence and its V-gene family, and reads without a unique V-gene family were dropped. A later analysis removed roughly 590 highly shared, low-generation-probability nucleotide sequences to deal with suspected cross-contamination and a sequencing artifact. For each public chain, a later analysis derived a clonal expansion index from normalized ranks of inferred template counts within each repertoire. Generation probabilities in a later analysis came from a VDJ recombination model fitted to out-of-frame rearrangements, and those results were checked against IGoR. In a later analysis, TCR-TCR, TCR-HLA and TCR-CMV co-occurrence was scored with hypergeometric tests, and a repertoire-size bias correction was applied to TCR pairs. In a later analysis, false discovery rates were estimated by permuting HLA or CMV assignments 20 times. A later analysis grouped co-occurring TCRs with DBSCAN, adding TCRdist sequence similarity when clustering within HLA-allele-positive subsets. Repertoires with fewer than 30,000 or more than 120,000 public chains, plus five repertoires with anomalous nucleotide sharing, were excluded from co-occurrence clustering. Drawn from immuneACCESS, this table holds only the in-frame rearrangements with V and J called that TCRdb kept. Clones are partly lost; checked studies trace under half to an unresolved V gene and leave the rest unexplained. V, J and clone size reflect that table, while D and trimming were determined from the DNA. This sample is represented by some 160,000 clones; around nine tenths of them were singletons. Clones ranked in the top ten supply about 2% of the sample.

The sample taken for sequencing was PBMCs. This chain joins TRBV7-8 to TRBJ1-5; TRBD1 agrees with 8 junctional bases. The receptor's source is a young woman in good health and CMV-seronegative. The CDR3 region has the sequence CASSTPPGQVKQPQHF. The DNA reads as follows: TGTGCCAGCAGCACACCCCCGGGACAGGTCAAACAGCCCCAGCATTTT.